These 24 T cell receptor beta chains came from one sample sequenced in a study of CD8 T cells in Susac syndrome. cDNA came from approximately 0.5 to 1 ug RNA primed by random hexamers. TCRdb re-derived calls from the immunoSEQ multiplex PCR reads in MiXCR, one entry per CDR3 protein. The sample yields more than 250,000 distinct CDR3 sequences, approximately 90% seen once. The sequencing input was CD4+ T cells from PBMCs. All receptors come from a human donor with multiple sclerosis.

The chain recombines TRBV7-9 with TRBJ2-3; TRBD1 matches 7 bases. The CDR3 covers 15 residues. After removal of 5 bases from V and 4 bases from J, the junction contained 9 bases not matched to a gene. Per germline, CDR1 SEHNR and CDR2 FQNEAQ (reference sequence). The CDR3 DNA sequence: TGTGCCAGCAGCCGTCTATCCGGGACAGCAGATACGCAGTATTTT. Translating gives CASSRLSGTADTQYF.

The chain's CDR3 is CASGEGFGTEAFF. Here the CDR3 DNA reads TGCGCCAGCGGGGAGGGTTTCGGCACTGAAGCTTTCTTT. This rearrangement joins TRBV5-1 to TRBJ1-1, with no clear D. Per the germline V gene, CDR1 is SGHRS and CDR2 is YFSETQ. The CDR3 runs 13 residues. The V end was cut by 7 bases, the J end by 4 bases, with 14 bases between. The full variable domain, its missing parts supplied by reference TRBV5-1 and TRBJ1-1, is KAGVTQTPRYLIKTRGQQVTLSCSPISGHRSVSWYQQTPGQGLQFLFEYFSETQRNKGNFPGRFSGRQFSNSRSEMNVSTLELGDSALYLCASGEGFGTEAFFGQGTRLTVV.

The chain is built from TRBV2 and TRBJ2-1; 12 bases are shared with TRBD2. The germline V gene has CDR1 SNHLY and CDR2 FYNNEI. Unmatched junction bases numbered 3, after V lost 6 bases and J lost 6 bases. The CDR3 runs to 14 residues. CDR3 amino acids: CASRALAGGNEQFF. In nucleotides, the CDR3 is TGTGCCAGCAGGGCACTAGCGGGGGGCAATGAGCAGTTCTTC.

V gene TRBV7-4 combines with J gene TRBJ1-2; D might be TRBD1 (6 bases). Germline CDR1 reads SGHVT; CDR2 reads SQSDAQ. The ends were cut back, 5 bases at V and 4 bases at J, with 23 bases in the middle. The CDR3 has 17 amino acids. This CDR3 reads CASSPGEPSITLYGYTF. The CDR3 nucleotides are TGTGCCAGCAGCCCAGGGGAGCCATCCATAACACTCTATGGCTACACCTTC.

The V call is TRBV18, the J call TRBJ2-5; D is unresolved. With 1 base removed from V and 5 bases from J, the gap between germline ends came to 5 bases. Germline values: CDR1 KGHSH, CDR2 LQKENI. The CDR3 extends over 12 amino acids. CDR3 DNA: TGTGCCAGCTCACCACAAGGCGAGACCCAGTACTTC. It is translated as CASSPQGETQYF.

The rearrangement uses TRBV5-6 and TRBJ1-1, with D unclear. The CDR3 length is 13 residues. The V end was cut by 6 bases, the J end by 0 bases, with 9 bases between. CDR1 and CDR2 (germline): SGHDT, YYEEEE. Here the CDR3 reads CASTFQMNTEAFF. In nucleotides, the CDR3 is TGTGCCAGCACATTTCAGATGAACACTGAAGCTTTCTTT.

This clonotype came up once. This sequence joins TRBV7-2 and TRBJ1-2; D gene unclear. Germline values: CDR1 SGHTA, CDR2 FQGNSA. V lost 1 base, J lost 4 bases, and 19 bases lay in between. This CDR3 contains 17 residues. The CDR3 reads CASSLVGGYAPSYGYTF. CDR3 in DNA: TGTGCCAGCAGCTTAGTGGGAGGATACGCTCCGAGCTATGGCTACACCTTC.

The genes are TRBV5-1 and TRBJ1-1; D possibly corresponds to TRBD1 (5 bases). This CDR3 is built from 14 residues. CDR1 is SGHRS and CDR2 is YFSETQ in the germline V gene. V lost 7 bases, J lost 1 base, and 14 bases lay in between. CDR3 protein: CASGLDRSNTEAFF. CDR3 DNA sequence: TGCGCCAGCGGACTTGACAGATCGAACACTGAAGCTTTCTTT.

With regard to this clonotype: One end of the junction varies from germline; a read error may be responsible. The gene calls are TRBV30 and TRBJ1-5; D perhaps matches TRBD1 (6 bases). The CDR3 covers 12 residues. Germline values: CDR1 GTSNPN, CDR2 SVGIG (reference sequence). CDR3 bases: TGTGCCTACCAGACAGGCGGTCAGCTCCAGCATTTT. The encoded protein is CAYQTGGQLQHF. The variable domain in full, with the rest retrieved from reference TRBV30 and TRBJ1-5, is SQTIHQWPATLVQPVGSPLSLECTVEGTSNPNLYWYRQAAGRGLQLLFYSVGIGQISSEVPQNLSASRPQDRQFILSSKKLLLSDSGFYLCAYQTGGQLQHFGDGTRLSIL.

V is TRBV7-2 and J is TRBJ2-1; 11 bases are a match to TRBD2. Germline V lookup: CDR1 SGHTA, CDR2 FQGNSA. There are 18 residues in the CDR3. Germline trimming cut 6 bases from V and 4 bases from J; bases unmatched to any gene: 14. CDR3 sequence: CASRPIVLAGGGYNEQFF. In DNA, the CDR3 is TGTGCCAGCAGACCTATTGTGCTAGCGGGAGGAGGATACAATGAGCAGTTCTTC.

A single count supports this clonotype. V and J are TRBV20-1 and TRBJ2-1; no firm D call. Trimming cost V 5 bases and J 14 bases, with 16 bases left between them. This CDR3 region has 11 residues. Germline V gene sequence: CDR1 DFQATT, CDR2 SNEGSKA (reference sequence). The CDR3 DNA reads TGCAGTGCTTCCAGCACTGACCTTGAGTTCTTC. This gives the protein CSASSTDLEFF.

V and J are TRBV19 and TRBJ1-5, with no clear D. The CDR3 consists of 14 residues. V was clipped by 7 bases and J by 1 base, with 11 bases between them. CDR1 LNHDA and CDR2 SQIVND come from the germline V gene (reference sequence). The CDR3 here is CASKVWGSNQPQHF. The CDR3 nucleotides read TGTGCCAGTAAGGTGTGGGGAAGCAATCAGCCCCAGCATTTT.

The genes are TRBV3-1 and TRBJ2-7, with a possible D match to TRBD2 (6 bases). Looked up from germline, CDR1 is LGHDT and CDR2 is YNNKEL (reference sequence). The CDR3 loop spans 16 amino acids. Deletions cut 0 bases from V and 4 bases from J, with 16 bases between. CDR3 amino acids: CASSQDLEDLAYEQYF. CDR3 nucleotide sequence: TGTGCCAGCAGCCAAGATTTGGAGGACCTAGCGTACGAGCAGTACTTC.

The V and J genes are TRBV5-5 and TRBJ1-1; TRBD1 is a possible D gene (5 bases). The germline V and J ends were trimmed by 4 bases and 0 bases, with 19 bases remaining between them. Germline CDR1 is SGHKS and CDR2 is YYEKEE (reference sequence). This CDR3 region has 17 residues. The DNA of the CDR3 is TGTGCCAGCAGCCCCGATGCCAGGGTGGGGATGAACACTGAAGCTTTCTTT. It translates to CASSPDARVGMNTEAFF.

The chain employs TRBV12-3 or TRBV12-4 and TRBJ1-6, with no clear D. Trimming took 3 bases from V and 5 from J, leaving 8 bases between them. The CDR3 spans 14 residues. Here the CDR3 DNA reads TGTGCCAGCAGTTTCGGCGCACATAATTCACCCCTCCACTTT. Its protein product is CASSFGAHNSPLHF.

The gene calls are TRBV23-1 and TRBJ1-3; TRBD1 matches at 8 bases. Being an ORF, TRBV23-1 has a function that is uncertain. J was trimmed by 7 bases and V by 1 base; bases with no gene match: 18. The CDR3 loop spans 19 amino acids. CDR3 nucleotide sequence: TGCGCCAGCAGTCAATTTAGGGGGGGGACAGGTATTTTTAGGAACACCATATATTTT. Translating gives CASSQFRGGTGIFRNTIYF.

The rearrangement joins TRBV24-1 to TRBJ1-2; possible D gene TRBD1, 5 bases. This CDR3 comprises 13 residues. V shed 6 bases and J shed 2 bases, with 9 bases lying between them. CDR1 KGHDR and CDR2 SFDVKD come from the germline V gene. The CDR3 DNA reads as TGTGCCACCAGTCGTGGGGGAAACTATGGCTACACCTTC. Translating it yields CATSRGGNYGYTF.

This chain links TRBV4-3 with TRBJ2-1; the match to TRBD2 covers 8 bases. The CDR3 is 16 amino acids. Germline V gene data show CDR1 as LGHNA and CDR2 as YSLEER. V shed 0 bases, J shed 9 bases, and the junction held 10 bases outside the gene matches. The CDR3 is CASSQEGLGGVGEQFF. The CDR3 DNA reads TGCGCCAGCAGCCAAGAGGGACTAGGAGGGGTCGGTGAGCAGTTCTTC.

The genes are TRBV7-9 and TRBJ2-6; D uncertain. This CDR3 comprises 17 residues. Trimming left V 5 bases short and J 0 bases short, with 14 bases between. CDR1 is SEHNR and CDR2 is FQNEAQ in the germline V gene (reference sequence). The CDR3 coding sequence is TGTGCCAGCAGCCCTCGTCAGCCGCCCTCTGGGGCCAACGTCCTGACTTTC. Protein sequence: CASSPRQPPSGANVLTF.

This chain connects TRBV20-1 to TRBJ1-5, with 8 bases lining up with TRBD1. After removal of 5 bases from V and 5 bases from J, the junction contained 8 bases not matched to a gene. CDR3 size: 14 residues. Germline V CDR1 and CDR2: DFQATT, SNEGSKA (reference sequence). This CDR3 is CSAPTGDAYQPQHF. CDR3 sequence (DNA): TGCAGTGCTCCGACAGGGGACGCCTATCAGCCCCAGCATTTT.

This chain links TRBV20-1 with TRBJ1-1, with 7 bases aligning to TRBD1. Trimming cost V 6 bases and J 2 bases; bases outside gene matches: 9. The germline V gene has CDR1 DFQATT and CDR2 SNEGSKA (reference sequence). The CDR3 length is 14 residues. The chain's CDR3 is CSARRQGQNTEAFF. The DNA for the CDR3 is TGCAGTGCCCGTCGACAGGGCCAAAACACTGAAGCTTTCTTT.

V is TRBV7-3 and J is TRBJ1-1, with 7 bases fitting TRBD1. The V gene's germline CDR1 is SGHTA and CDR2 FQGTGA. There are 14 residues in the CDR3. V shed 6 bases and J 1 base; nucleotides not matched to a gene: 5. The CDR3 is CASSRGQANTEAFF. CDR3 bases: TGTGCCAGCAGTCGCGGACAGGCGAACACTGAAGCTTTCTTT.

The chain joins TRBV27 to TRBJ2-3, with 15 bases lining up with TRBD2. The V gene end was trimmed by 6 bases and the J gene end by 2 bases; junction bases not matched to a gene: 15. From germline, CDR1 is MNHEY and CDR2 SMNVEV (reference sequence). The CDR3 length is 20 residues. The CDR3 coding sequence is TGTGCCAGCAGCAACGAAGGACGGGGACTAGCGGGAGGACTCACAGATACGCAGTATTTT. It yields the protein CASSNEGRGLAGGLTDTQYF.

The chain joins TRBV2 to TRBJ2-1; 9 nucleotides agree with TRBD1. The CDR3 runs to 13 residues. The germline V gene encodes CDR1 SNHLY and CDR2 FYNNEI. V gave up 4 bases and J gave up 9 bases; unmatched junction bases: 4. The CDR3 reads CASSGNRGPEQFF. The CDR3 nucleotides read TGTGCCAGCAGTGGGAACAGGGGGCCTGAGCAGTTCTTC.